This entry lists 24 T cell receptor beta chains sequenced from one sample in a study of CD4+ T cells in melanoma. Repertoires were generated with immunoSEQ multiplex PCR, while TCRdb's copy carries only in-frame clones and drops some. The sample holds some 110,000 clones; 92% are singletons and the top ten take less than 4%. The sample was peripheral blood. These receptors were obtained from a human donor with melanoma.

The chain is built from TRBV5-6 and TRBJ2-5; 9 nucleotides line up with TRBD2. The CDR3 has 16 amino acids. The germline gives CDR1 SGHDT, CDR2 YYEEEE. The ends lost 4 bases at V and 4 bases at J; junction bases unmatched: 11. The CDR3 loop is CASSRRLAALGETQYF. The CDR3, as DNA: TGTGCCAGCAGCCGGAGACTAGCGGCTCTGGGAGAGACCCAGTACTTC.

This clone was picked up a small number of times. CDR3 sequence (DNA): TGTGCCAGCAGCTCAGGTGCGGCCAAAAACATTCAGTACTTC. Translation: CASSSGAAKNIQYF. The chain combines TRBV7-8 with TRBJ2-4; D gene unclear. The CDR3 has 14 amino acids. The V gene's germline CDR1 is SGHVS and CDR2 FQNEAQ. Trimming left V 4 bases short and J 1 base short, with 8 bases between.

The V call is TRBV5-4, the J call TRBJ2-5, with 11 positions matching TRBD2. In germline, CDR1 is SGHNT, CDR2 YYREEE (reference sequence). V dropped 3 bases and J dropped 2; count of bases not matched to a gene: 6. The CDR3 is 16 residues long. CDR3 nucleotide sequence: TGTGCCAGCAGCTCCCTAGCGGGGGGACCGCAAGAGACCCAGTACTTC. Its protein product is CASSSLAGGPQETQYF.

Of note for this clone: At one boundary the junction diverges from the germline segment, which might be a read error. The CDR3 here is CASSQGTGRREQYF. CDR3 sequence (DNA): TGTGCCAGCAGCCAAGGGACCGGGAGGAGGGAGCAGTACTTC. The J gene is TRBJ2-7, the V gene TRBV5-1; 7 bases match TRBD2. Germline assignment: CDR1 SGHRS and CDR2 YFSETQ. This CDR3 is built from 14 residues.

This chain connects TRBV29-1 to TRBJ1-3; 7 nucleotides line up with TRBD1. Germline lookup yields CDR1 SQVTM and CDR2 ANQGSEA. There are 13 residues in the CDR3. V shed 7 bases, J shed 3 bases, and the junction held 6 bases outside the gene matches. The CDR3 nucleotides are TGCAGCGCAAAAGACAGGGTTGGAAACACCATATATTTT. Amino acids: CSAKDRVGNTIYF.

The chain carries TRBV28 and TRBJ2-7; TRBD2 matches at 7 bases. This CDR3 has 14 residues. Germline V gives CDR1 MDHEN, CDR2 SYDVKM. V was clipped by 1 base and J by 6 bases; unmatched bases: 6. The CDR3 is CASSLFRGEGEQYF. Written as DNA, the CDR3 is TGTGCCAGCAGTTTATTCCGAGGGGAGGGCGAGCAGTACTTC. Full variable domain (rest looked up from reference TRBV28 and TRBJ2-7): DVKVTQSSRYLVKRTGEKVFLECVQDMDHENMFWYRQDPGLGLRLIYFSYDVKMKEKGDIPEGYSVSREKKERFSLILESASTNQTSMYLCASSLFRGEGEQYFGPGTRLTVT.

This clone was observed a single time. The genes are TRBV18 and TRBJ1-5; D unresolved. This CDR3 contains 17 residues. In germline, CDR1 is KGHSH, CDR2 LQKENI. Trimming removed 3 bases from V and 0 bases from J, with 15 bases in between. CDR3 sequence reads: CASSPIPGLGSNQPQHF. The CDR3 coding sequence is TGTGCCAGCTCACCTATCCCGGGGTTGGGTAGCAATCAGCCCCAGCATTTT.

The DNA of the CDR3 is TGTGCCGCGACCGGCGGGGACTCCCTGGGTGGGGAGCTGTTTTTT. Protein: CAATGGDSLGGELFF. The rearrangement uses TRBV30 and TRBJ2-2; weak D call: TRBD2 (6 bases). Germline CDR1 GTSNPN, CDR2 SVGIG (reference sequence). The CDR3 sequence is 15 residues long. Trimming took 8 bases from V and 8 from J, leaving 24 bases between them.

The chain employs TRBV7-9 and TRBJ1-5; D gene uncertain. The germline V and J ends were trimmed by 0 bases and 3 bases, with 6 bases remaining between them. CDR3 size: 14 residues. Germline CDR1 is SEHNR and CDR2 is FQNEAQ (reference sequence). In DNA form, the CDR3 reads TGTGCCAGCAGCTTAGCGGGAGCCAATCAGCCCCAGCATTTT. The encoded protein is CASSLAGANQPQHF. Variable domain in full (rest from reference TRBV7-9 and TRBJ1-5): DTGVSQNPRHKITKRGQNVTFRCDPISEHNRLYWYRQTLGQGPEFLTYFQNEAQLEKSRLLSDRFSAERPKGSFSTLEIQRTEQGDSAMYLCASSLAGANQPQHFGDGTRLSIL.

The CDR3 bases are TGTGCCAGCAGTTTAGTTGGGTCCACAGATACGCAGTATTTT. This encodes CASSLVGSTDTQYF. This rearrangement joins TRBV27 to TRBJ2-3; D not certain. Germline loops: CDR1 MNHEY, CDR2 SMNVEV (reference sequence). V lost 2 bases to trimming and J lost 2 bases, with 8 bases between them. There are 14 residues in the CDR3.

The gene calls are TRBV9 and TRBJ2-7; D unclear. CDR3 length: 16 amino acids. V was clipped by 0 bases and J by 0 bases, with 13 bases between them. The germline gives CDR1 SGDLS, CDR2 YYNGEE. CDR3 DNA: TGTGCCAGCAGCGTAGCTTTGAGCGTCCCCTCCTACGAGCAGTACTTC. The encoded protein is CASSVALSVPSYEQYF.

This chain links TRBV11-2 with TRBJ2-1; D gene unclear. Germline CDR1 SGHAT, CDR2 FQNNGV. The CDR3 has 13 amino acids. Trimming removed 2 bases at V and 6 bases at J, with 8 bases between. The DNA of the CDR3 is TGTGCCAGCAGCTTAAGATGGGGCAATGAGCAGTTCTTC. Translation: CASSLRWGNEQFF.

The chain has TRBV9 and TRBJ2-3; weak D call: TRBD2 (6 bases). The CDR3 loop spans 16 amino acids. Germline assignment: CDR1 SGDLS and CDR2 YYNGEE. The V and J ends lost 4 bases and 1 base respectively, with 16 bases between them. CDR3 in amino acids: CASSSEEGFRTDTQYF. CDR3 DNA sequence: TGTGCCAGCAGCTCAGAGGAGGGTTTCCGCACAGATACGCAGTATTTT.

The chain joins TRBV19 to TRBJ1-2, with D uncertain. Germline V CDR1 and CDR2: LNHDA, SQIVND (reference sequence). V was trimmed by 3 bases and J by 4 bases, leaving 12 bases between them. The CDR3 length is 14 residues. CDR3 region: CASSIVQEFYGYTF. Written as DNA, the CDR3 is TGTGCCAGTAGTATTGTTCAAGAGTTCTATGGCTACACCTTC.

The CDR3 loop is CASSQPGLAPEQYF. The DNA of the CDR3 is TGCGCCAGCAGCCAACCGGGACTAGCTCCCGAGCAGTACTTC. The chain combines TRBV4-1 with TRBJ2-7; 9 bases are shared with TRBD2. The CDR3 has 14 amino acids. The germline V gene has CDR1 MGHRA and CDR2 YSYEKL. The V and J ends lost 2 bases and 6 bases, in that order; junction bases with no gene match: 5.

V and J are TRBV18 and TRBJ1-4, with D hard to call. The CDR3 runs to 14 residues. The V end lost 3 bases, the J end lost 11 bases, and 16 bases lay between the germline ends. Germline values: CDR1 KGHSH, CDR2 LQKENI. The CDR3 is CASSPRQSGEKLFF. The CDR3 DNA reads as TGTGCCAGCTCACCCAGACAATCTGGGGAGAAACTGTTTTTT.

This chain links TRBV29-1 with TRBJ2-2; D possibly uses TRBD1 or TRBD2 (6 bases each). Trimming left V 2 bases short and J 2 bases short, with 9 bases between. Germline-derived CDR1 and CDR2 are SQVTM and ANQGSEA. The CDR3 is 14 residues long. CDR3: CSVERGTNTGELFF. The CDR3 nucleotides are TGCAGCGTTGAAAGGGGGACTAACACCGGGGAGCTGTTTTTT.

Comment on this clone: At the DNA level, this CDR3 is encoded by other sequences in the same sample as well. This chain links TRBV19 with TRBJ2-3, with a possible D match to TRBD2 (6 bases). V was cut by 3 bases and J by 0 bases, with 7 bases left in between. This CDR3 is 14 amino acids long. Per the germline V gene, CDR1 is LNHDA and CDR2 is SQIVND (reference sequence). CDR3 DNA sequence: TGTGCCAGTAGTATGGGGACTAGCACAGATACGCAGTATTTT. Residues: CASSMGTSTDTQYF.

The CDR3 DNA sequence: TGTGCCAGCAGTCCCGATACCCGGGGCCGCAATCAGCCCCAGCATTTT. Amino acids: CASSPDTRGRNQPQHF. The genes are TRBV6-6 and TRBJ1-5; D perhaps matches TRBD1 (5 bases). The CDR3 length is 16 residues. Germline CDR1 MNHNY, CDR2 SVGAGI (reference sequence). With 5 bases removed from V and 2 bases from J, the gap between germline ends came to 16 bases.

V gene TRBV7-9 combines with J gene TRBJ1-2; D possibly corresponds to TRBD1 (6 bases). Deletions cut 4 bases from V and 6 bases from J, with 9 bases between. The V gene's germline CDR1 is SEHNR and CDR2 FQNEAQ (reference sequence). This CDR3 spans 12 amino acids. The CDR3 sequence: CASSSNRDGYTF. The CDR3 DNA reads TGTGCCAGCAGCTCTAACAGGGATGGCTACACCTTC.

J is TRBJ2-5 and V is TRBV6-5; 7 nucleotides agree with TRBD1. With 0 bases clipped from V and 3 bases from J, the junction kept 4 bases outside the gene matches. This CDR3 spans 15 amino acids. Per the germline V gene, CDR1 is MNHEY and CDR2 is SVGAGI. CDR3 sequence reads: CASSYSRGQEETQYF. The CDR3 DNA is TGTGCCAGCAGTTACTCGCGAGGACAGGAAGAGACCCAGTACTTC.

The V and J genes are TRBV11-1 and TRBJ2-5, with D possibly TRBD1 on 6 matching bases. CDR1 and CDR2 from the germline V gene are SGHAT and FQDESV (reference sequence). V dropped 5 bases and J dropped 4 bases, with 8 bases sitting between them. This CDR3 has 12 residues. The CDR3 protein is CASSAQGETQYF. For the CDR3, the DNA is TGTGCCAGCAGCGCACAGGGAGAGACCCAGTACTTC.

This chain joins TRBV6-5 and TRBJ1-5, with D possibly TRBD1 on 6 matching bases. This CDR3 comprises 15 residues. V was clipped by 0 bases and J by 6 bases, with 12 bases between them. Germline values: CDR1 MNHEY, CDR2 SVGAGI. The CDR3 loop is CASSYSSRGGQPQHF. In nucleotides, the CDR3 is TGTGCCAGCAGTTACTCTTCCAGGGGCGGTCAGCCCCAGCATTTT.

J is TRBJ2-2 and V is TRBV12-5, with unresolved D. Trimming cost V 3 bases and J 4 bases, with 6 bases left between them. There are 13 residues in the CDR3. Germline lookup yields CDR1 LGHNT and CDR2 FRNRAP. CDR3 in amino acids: CASGLQFTGELFF. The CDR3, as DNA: TGTGCTAGTGGTTTACAGTTCACCGGGGAGCTGTTTTTT.